The 29 T cell receptor beta chains below were found in one sample sequenced in a study of T cell responses to AZD1222 COVID-19 vaccine. Profiling relied on immunoSEQ multiplex PCR, and the TCRdb table lists in-frame clones only, not all of them. The sample records tens of thousands of clones, roughly nine tenths being singletons. The sample was peripheral blood, taken 28 days after the second AZD1222 dose. The receptors were gathered from an adult who received the AZD1222 COVID-19 vaccine.

The rearrangement links TRBV2 to TRBJ1-5; possibly TRBD1 for D (5 bases). V was clipped by 6 bases and J by 1 base, with 7 bases between them. Germline CDR1 is SNHLY and CDR2 is FYNNEI. There are 13 residues in the CDR3. CDR3 in amino acids: CASRWDSNQPQHF. CDR3 in DNA: TGTGCCAGCAGATGGGACAGCAATCAGCCCCAGCATTTT. The full variable domain, in which reference TRBV2 and TRBJ1-5 provide the parts outside the CDR3, is EPEVTQTPSHQVTQMGQEVILRCVPISNHLYFYWYRQILGQKVEFLVSFYNNEISEKSEIFDDQFSVERPDGSNFTLKIRSTKLEDSAMYFCASRWDSNQPQHFGDGTRLSIL.

V and J are TRBV10-1 and TRBJ1-1; 7 nucleotides line up with TRBD1. V lost 6 bases to trimming and J lost 4 bases; unmatched junction nucleotides: 8. The length of the CDR3 is 14 residues. Germline CDR1 reads WNHNN; CDR2 reads SYGVQD (reference sequence). CDR3 protein: CASRPGQASTEAFF. The CDR3 DNA is TGCGCCAGCAGGCCTGGACAGGCGAGCACTGAAGCTTTCTTT.

This sequence joins TRBV29-1 and TRBJ1-2, with TRBD1 as a possible D gene (5 bases). The germline gives CDR1 SQVTM, CDR2 ANQGSEA. This CDR3 contains 14 residues. V shed 7 bases and J shed 3 bases, with 18 bases lying between them. The CDR3 nucleotides are TGCAGCGCTCCCCATGCCGGGGCGGACTATGGCTACACCTTC. This gives the protein CSAPHAGADYGYTF.

The chain joins TRBV7-7 to TRBJ2-1; the match to TRBD2 covers 11 bases. The germline CDR1 and CDR2 sequences are SSHAT and FNYEAQ (reference sequence). V shed 5 bases and J 5 bases; nucleotides not matched to a gene: 5. The CDR3 contains 15 residues. CDR3 loop: CASSQTSGVNNEQFF. CDR3 coding DNA: TGTGCCAGCAGCCAGACTAGCGGGGTAAACAATGAGCAGTTCTTC.

This clone was recorded only once. The chain couples TRBV6-5 to TRBJ2-1, with 8 bases aligning to TRBD2. Germline V gene lookup returns CDR1 MNHEY and CDR2 SVGAGI. The ends lost 8 bases at V and 4 bases at J; junction bases unmatched: 4. The CDR3 runs to 13 residues. The CDR3 DNA reads as TGTGCCAGCGGTCGGGGGGGGTACAATGAGCAGTTCTTC. It codes for CASGRGGYNEQFF.

V gene TRBV6-2 or TRBV6-3 combines with J gene TRBJ1-5; D is undetermined. With 6 bases removed from V and 2 bases from J, the gap between germline ends came to 11 bases. This CDR3 spans 14 amino acids. CDR1 and CDR2 (germline): MNHEY, SVGEGT. The CDR3 DNA is TGTGCCAGCAGCCGAGCGCAGGGCAATCAGCCCCAGCATTTT. Translating gives CASSRAQGNQPQHF.

This chain connects TRBV6-5 to TRBJ2-7; D remains ambiguous. V lost 0 bases and J lost 10, with 13 bases in between. Germline V gives CDR1 MNHEY, CDR2 SVGAGI. CDR3 size: 13 residues. DNA for the CDR3: TGTGCCAGCAGTTACTCGAGCTGGGTCCGCCAGTACTTC. This codes for CASSYSSWVRQYF.

The chain links TRBV9 to TRBJ2-1; 7 bases agree with TRBD2. Unmatched junction bases numbered 11, after V lost 0 bases and J lost 2 bases. Per germline, CDR1 SGDLS and CDR2 YYNGEE. This CDR3 has 18 amino acids. CDR3: CASSVEGVWRGTYNEQFF. The CDR3 DNA reads as TGTGCCAGCAGCGTAGAAGGAGTCTGGCGGGGGACCTACAATGAGCAGTTCTTC.

The chain recombines TRBV2 with TRBJ1-1; 7 bases are shared with TRBD1. The CDR3 spans 13 residues. V trimming: 1 base; J trimming: 5 bases; junction bases outside the gene matches: 1. The germline CDR1 and CDR2 sequences are SNHLY and FYNNEI. In nucleotides, the CDR3 is TGTGCCAGCAGTGAAGAACAGGGGACTGAAGCTTTCTTT. Translation gives CASSEEQGTEAFF. Using reference TRBV2 and TRBJ1-1 for the parts outside the CDR3, the full variable domain is EPEVTQTPSHQVTQMGQEVILRCVPISNHLYFYWYRQILGQKVEFLVSFYNNEISEKSEIFDDQFSVERPDGSNFTLKIRSTKLEDSAMYFCASSEEQGTEAFFGQGTRLTVV.

This clone was seen a few times. The chain uses TRBV7-9 and TRBJ1-4, with D hard to call. The germline gives CDR1 SEHNR, CDR2 FQNEAQ (reference sequence). V lost 5 bases, J lost 2 bases, and 12 bases lay in between. This CDR3 comprises 15 residues. The CDR3 loop is CASSPGLGTNEKLFF. The CDR3, as DNA: TGTGCCAGCAGCCCCGGGCTGGGCACTAATGAAAAACTGTTTTTT.

The genes are TRBV3-1 (or the pseudogene TRBV3-2) and TRBJ2-5; D is ambiguous. Trimming removed 4 bases at V and 10 bases at J, with 16 bases between. CDR3 size: 13 residues. Germline CDR1 LGHDT, CDR2 YNNKEL (reference sequence). CDR3 in amino acids: CASSPAPGTSQYF. As DNA, the CDR3 is TGTGCCAGCAGCCCCGCCCCGGGCACGAGCCAGTACTTC.

The chain uses TRBV6-5 and TRBJ1-1; 9 bases are a match to TRBD1. V lost 6 bases, J lost 3 bases, and 5 bases stayed unmatched. CDR1 is MNHEY, CDR2 SVGAGI, per germline. The CDR3 runs to 14 residues. Here the CDR3 DNA reads TGTGCCAGCAGGGCGGACAGGGGATACACTGAAGCTTTCTTT. This gives the protein CASRADRGYTEAFF.

V and J are TRBV5-1 and TRBJ1-2; the match to TRBD1 covers 11 bases. The CDR3 runs to 15 residues. The trim removed 0 bases at V and 7 bases at J, leaving 5 bases unmatched. The germline gives CDR1 SGHRS, CDR2 YFSETQ. CDR3 region: CASSLGGQGAFGYTF. CDR3 nucleotides: TGCGCCAGCAGCTTGGGTGGACAGGGGGCATTTGGCTACACCTTC.

This chain links TRBV6-6 with TRBJ1-3, with no clear D. Trimming pared 6 bases from V and 0 bases from J, leaving 6 bases between. The CDR3 totals 13 residues. Germline values: CDR1 MNHNY, CDR2 SVGAGI (reference sequence). The CDR3 here is CASRQLSGNTIYF. In nucleotides, the CDR3 is TGTGCCAGCAGGCAGCTCTCTGGAAACACCATATATTTT.

The chain recombines TRBV6-2 or TRBV6-3 with TRBJ2-2; 7 nucleotides agree with TRBD2. V lost 5 bases and J lost 4; bases outside the gene matches: 10. CDR3 length: 16 residues. Per germline, CDR1 MNHEY and CDR2 SVGEGT. This CDR3 is CASSPRGSARTGELFF. Here the CDR3 DNA reads TGTGCCAGCAGTCCGCGGGGGTCTGCTCGCACCGGGGAGCTGTTTTTT.

The chain employs TRBV29-1 and TRBJ1-2; D might be TRBD1 (5 bases). The ends were cut back, 3 bases at V and 9 bases at J, with 17 bases in the middle. This CDR3 comprises 13 residues. Germline V gene sequence: CDR1 SQVTM, CDR2 ANQGSEA. This CDR3 reads CSVEDRDCNSYTF. DNA of the CDR3: TGCAGCGTTGAGGACCGGGACTGCAATAGCTACACCTTC.

CDR3 nucleotide sequence: TGTGCCAGCACGAGGCAGGAGAACACTGAAGCTTTCTTT. Encoded protein: CASTRQENTEAFF. This rearrangement joins TRBV2 to TRBJ1-1, with D unclear. The ends were cut back, 7 bases at V and 1 base at J, with 10 bases in the middle. Looked up from germline, CDR1 is SNHLY and CDR2 is FYNNEI. CDR3 length: 13 residues.

V and J are TRBV11-2 and TRBJ2-5; D is possibly TRBD1 (5 bases). V shed 3 bases and J shed 5 bases, with 13 bases lying between them. The CDR3 has 14 residues. Germline V gives CDR1 SGHAT, CDR2 FQNNGV. The CDR3 nucleotides read TGTGCCAGCAGCTTGGGGCAGCCTGGGGAGACCCAGTACTTC. Amino acids: CASSLGQPGETQYF.

The genes are TRBV5-1 and TRBJ2-5; 12 nucleotides match TRBD1. Trimming at V came to 3 bases and at J to 5 bases, leaving 8 bases not matched to a gene. Germline V lookup: CDR1 SGHRS, CDR2 YFSETQ. CDR3 length: 16 residues. Written as DNA, the CDR3 is TGCGCCAGCAGCTACCTGGGACAGGGGGCGCGGGAGACCCAGTACTTC. This codes for CASSYLGQGARETQYF.

This chain connects TRBV19 to TRBJ1-4; 10 bases match TRBD1. Trimming at V came to 10 bases and at J to 7 bases, leaving 9 bases not matched to a gene. The germline gives CDR1 LNHDA, CDR2 SQIVND (reference sequence). CDR3 size: 14 residues. DNA for the CDR3: TGTGCCACAACCGGGACAGGGGTAACTGAAAAACTGTTTTTT. Translating it yields CATTGTGVTEKLFF.

The chain joins TRBV6-5 to TRBJ1-2; unclear D gene. Looked up from germline, CDR1 is MNHEY and CDR2 is SVGAGI. The CDR3 is made up of 13 amino acids. V gave up 0 bases and J gave up 7 bases, with 9 bases separating them. The CDR3 spells CASSYSHTAGYTF. DNA for the CDR3: TGTGCCAGCAGTTACTCGCACACGGCTGGCTACACCTTC.

This clone was counted once. The chain couples TRBV4-2 to TRBJ2-3; D gene unclear. V was clipped by 4 bases and J by 2 bases, with 10 bases between them. The CDR3 is 14 residues long. The germline CDR1 and CDR2 sequences are LGHNA and YNFKEQ. This CDR3 reads CASSLSPLTDTQYF. CDR3 DNA sequence: TGTGCCAGCAGCCTCTCTCCTCTCACAGATACGCAGTATTTT.

The chain employs TRBV6-5 and TRBJ2-1; D remains ambiguous. The germline V gene has CDR1 MNHEY and CDR2 SVGAGI. V lost 4 bases to trimming and J lost 7 bases, with 11 bases between them. The length of the CDR3 is 13 residues. CDR3 sequence: CASSLLSRNEQFF. The CDR3 DNA is TGTGCCAGCAGTTTATTAAGCAGGAATGAGCAGTTCTTC.

V is TRBV7-2 and J is TRBJ2-1, with a tentative D call TRBD1 (6 bases). The CDR3 runs 13 residues. With 3 bases removed from V and 6 bases from J, the gap between germline ends came to 9 bases. CDR1 is SGHTA and CDR2 is FQGNSA in the germline V gene. This chain's CDR3 is CASSFVRGNEQFF. As DNA, the CDR3 is TGTGCCAGCAGCTTTGTCAGGGGCAATGAGCAGTTCTTC.

The chain joins TRBV7-9 to TRBJ2-3, with 11 bases lining up with TRBD2. V dropped 5 bases and J dropped 6; count of bases not matched to a gene: 7. The CDR3 consists of 15 residues. In germline, CDR1 is SEHNR, CDR2 FQNEAQ (reference sequence). CDR3 region: CASSPTLAGGDTQYF. The CDR3 coding sequence is TGTGCCAGCAGCCCAACCCTAGCGGGGGGCGATACGCAGTATTTT.

The V and J genes are TRBV10-2 and TRBJ1-3; D unresolved. CDR3 length: 13 residues. Germline CDR1 WSHSY, CDR2 SAAADI. The ends were cut back, 10 bases at V and 3 bases at J, with 13 bases in the middle. CDR3 in DNA: TGCGCCACCCATGGGTTATATGGAAACACCATATATTTT. Translating it yields CATHGLYGNTIYF.

The chain employs TRBV6-5 and TRBJ2-7, with 8 bases lining up with TRBD1. The CDR3 sequence is 15 residues long. V dropped 5 bases and J dropped 2; count of bases not matched to a gene: 8. CDR1 MNHEY and CDR2 SVGAGI come from the germline V gene. The CDR3 DNA follows: TGTGCCAGCAGTCCCCTCGGGACAGGTGCCTACGAGCAGTACTTC. It codes for CASSPLGTGAYEQYF.

The V and J genes are TRBV7-9 and TRBJ2-2, with TRBD2 matching 10 bases. Germline CDR1 SEHNR, CDR2 FQNEAQ (reference sequence). V shed 1 base, J shed 6 bases, and the junction held 2 bases outside the gene matches. The CDR3 runs to 15 residues. The CDR3 DNA follows: TGTGCCAGCAGCTTAGAACTAGCGGGGCCCGGGGAGCTGTTTTTT. The encoded protein is CASSLELAGPGELFF.

The V gene is TRBV5-5, the J gene TRBJ1-1; TRBD1 might be the D (5 bases). Trimming removed 0 bases at V and 8 bases at J, with 14 bases between. Germline values: CDR1 SGHKS, CDR2 YYEKEE (reference sequence). There are 14 residues in the CDR3. The CDR3 coding sequence is TGTGCCAGCAGCTTGGGTGGGGCCGGATCCGAAGCTTTCTTT. Protein: CASSLGGAGSEAFF.